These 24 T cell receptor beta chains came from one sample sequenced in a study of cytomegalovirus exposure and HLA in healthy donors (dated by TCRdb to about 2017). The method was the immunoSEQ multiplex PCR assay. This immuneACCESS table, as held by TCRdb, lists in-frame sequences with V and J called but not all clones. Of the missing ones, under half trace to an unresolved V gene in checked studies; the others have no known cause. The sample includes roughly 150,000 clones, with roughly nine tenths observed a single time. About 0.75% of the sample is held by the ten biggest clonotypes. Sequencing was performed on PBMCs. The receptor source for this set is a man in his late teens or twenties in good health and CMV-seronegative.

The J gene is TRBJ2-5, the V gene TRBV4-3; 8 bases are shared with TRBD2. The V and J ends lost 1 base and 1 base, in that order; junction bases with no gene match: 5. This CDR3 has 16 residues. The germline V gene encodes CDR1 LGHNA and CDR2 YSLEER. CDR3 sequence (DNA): TGCGCCAGCAGCCAAGCTCACCGGGGGGGCCAAGAGACCCAGTACTTC. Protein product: CASSQAHRGGQETQYF.

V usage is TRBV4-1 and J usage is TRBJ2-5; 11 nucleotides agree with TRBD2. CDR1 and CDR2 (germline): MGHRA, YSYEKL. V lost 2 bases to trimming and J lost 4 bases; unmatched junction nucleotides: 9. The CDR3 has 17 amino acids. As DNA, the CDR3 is TGCGCCAGCAGCCAAACTAAACTAGCGGGGGTAGGAGAGACCCAGTACTTC. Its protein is CASSQTKLAGVGETQYF.

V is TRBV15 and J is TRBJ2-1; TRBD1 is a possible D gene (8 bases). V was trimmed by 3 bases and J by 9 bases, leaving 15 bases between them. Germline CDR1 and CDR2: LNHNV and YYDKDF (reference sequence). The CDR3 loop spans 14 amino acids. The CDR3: CATSSHRGRVEQFF. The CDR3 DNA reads TGTGCCACCAGCAGCCACAGGGGGAGGGTTGAGCAGTTCTTC.

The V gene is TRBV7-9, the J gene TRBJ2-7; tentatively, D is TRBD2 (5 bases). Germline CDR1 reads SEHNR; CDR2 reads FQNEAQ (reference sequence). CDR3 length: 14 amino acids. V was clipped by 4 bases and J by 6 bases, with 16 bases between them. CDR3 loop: CASSSLDSPSEQYV. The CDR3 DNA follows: TGTGCCAGCAGCTCACTAGATTCACCCTCCGAGCAGTACGTC.

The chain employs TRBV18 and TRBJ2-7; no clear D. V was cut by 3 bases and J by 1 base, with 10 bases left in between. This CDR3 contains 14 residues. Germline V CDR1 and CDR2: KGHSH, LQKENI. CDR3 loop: CASSPRPESYEQYV. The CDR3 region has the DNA TGTGCCAGCTCACCTCGACCGGAGTCCTACGAGCAGTACGTC.

DNA for the CDR3: TGTGCCAGCGTAAGGGGGTTCCCCCCGCTAGGGCAGTACTTC. Protein: CASVRGFPPLGQYF. The chain combines TRBV6-1 with TRBJ2-7; possibly TRBD1 for D (6 bases). The V gene's germline CDR1 is MNHNS and CDR2 SASEGT. This CDR3 region has 14 residues. The V end was cut by 8 bases, the J end by 9 bases, with 23 bases between.

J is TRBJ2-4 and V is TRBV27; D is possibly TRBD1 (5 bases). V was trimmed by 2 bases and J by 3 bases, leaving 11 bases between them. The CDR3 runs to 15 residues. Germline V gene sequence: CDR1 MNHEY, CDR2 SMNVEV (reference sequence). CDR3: CASSLAGWDKNIQYF. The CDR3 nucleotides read TGTGCCAGCAGTTTAGCAGGGTGGGACAAAAACATTCAGTACTTC.

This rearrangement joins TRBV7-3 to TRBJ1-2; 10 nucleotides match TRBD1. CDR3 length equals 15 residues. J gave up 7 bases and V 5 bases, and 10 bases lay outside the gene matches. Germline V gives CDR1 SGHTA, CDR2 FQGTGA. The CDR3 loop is CASSPDGTGASGYTF. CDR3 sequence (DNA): TGTGCCAGCAGCCCGGACGGGACAGGGGCTTCTGGCTACACCTTC.

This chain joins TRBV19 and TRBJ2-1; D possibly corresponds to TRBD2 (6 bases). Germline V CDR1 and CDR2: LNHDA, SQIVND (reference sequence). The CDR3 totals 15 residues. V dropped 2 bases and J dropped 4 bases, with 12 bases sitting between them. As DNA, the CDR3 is TGTGCCAGTAGTATAACGGGAGAGGCTTACAATGAGCAGTTCTTC. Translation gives CASSITGEAYNEQFF.

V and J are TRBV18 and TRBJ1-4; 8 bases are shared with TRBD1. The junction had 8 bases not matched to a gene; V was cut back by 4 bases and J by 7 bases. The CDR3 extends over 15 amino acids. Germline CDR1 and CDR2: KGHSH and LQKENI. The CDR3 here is CASSQSRGLSEKLFF. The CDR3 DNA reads TGTGCCAGCTCACAGAGCAGGGGGCTTAGTGAAAAACTGTTTTTT. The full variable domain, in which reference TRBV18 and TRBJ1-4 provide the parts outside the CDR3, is NAGVMQNPRHLVRRRGQEARLRCSPMKGHSHVYWYRQLPEEGLKFMVYLQKENIIDESGMPKERFSAEFPKEGPSILRIQQVVRGDSAAYFCASSQSRGLSEKLFFGSGTQLSVL.

The CDR3 spells CASSGTGWTEAFF. In nucleotides, the CDR3 is TGTGCCAGCAGTGGGACAGGGTGGACTGAAGCTTTCTTT. This chain joins TRBV6-5 and TRBJ1-1; TRBD1 matches at 9 bases. The CDR3 runs 13 residues. Per the germline V gene, CDR1 is MNHEY and CDR2 is SVGAGI. V was pared by 5 bases and J by 5 bases, with 3 bases of the junction left unmatched.

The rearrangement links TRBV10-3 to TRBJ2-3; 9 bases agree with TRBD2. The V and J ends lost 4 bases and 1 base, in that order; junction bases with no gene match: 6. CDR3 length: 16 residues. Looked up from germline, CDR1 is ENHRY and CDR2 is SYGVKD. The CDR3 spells CAISGGRAVGTDTQYF. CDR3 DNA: TGTGCCATCAGTGGCGGGAGGGCCGTCGGCACAGATACGCAGTATTTT.

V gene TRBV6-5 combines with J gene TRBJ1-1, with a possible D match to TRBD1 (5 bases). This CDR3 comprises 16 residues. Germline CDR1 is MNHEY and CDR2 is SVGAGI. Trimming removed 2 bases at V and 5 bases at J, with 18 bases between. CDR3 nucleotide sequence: TGTGCCAGCAGTTACGATAGAGGCAGGGTAGAGACTGAAGCTTTCTTT. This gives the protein CASSYDRGRVETEAFF.

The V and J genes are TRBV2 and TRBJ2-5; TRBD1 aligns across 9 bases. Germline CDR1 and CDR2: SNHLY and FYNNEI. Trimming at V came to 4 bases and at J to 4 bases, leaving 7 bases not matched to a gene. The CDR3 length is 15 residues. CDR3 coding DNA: TGTGCCAGCAGTGTAAGGACAGGGGAAGGAGAGACCCAGTACTTC. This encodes CASSVRTGEGETQYF.

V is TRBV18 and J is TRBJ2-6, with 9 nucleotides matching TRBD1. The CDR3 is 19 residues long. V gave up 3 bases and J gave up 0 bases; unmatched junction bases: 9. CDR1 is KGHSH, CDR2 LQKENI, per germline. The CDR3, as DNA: TGTGCCAGCTCACCGGGGAGCACAGGGGGCTTCTCTGGGGCCAACGTCCTGACTTTC. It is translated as CASSPGSTGGFSGANVLTF.

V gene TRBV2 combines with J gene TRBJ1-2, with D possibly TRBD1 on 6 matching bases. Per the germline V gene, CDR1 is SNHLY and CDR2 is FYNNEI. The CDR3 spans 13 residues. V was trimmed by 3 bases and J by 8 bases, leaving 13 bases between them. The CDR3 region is CASSEDSDGGYTF. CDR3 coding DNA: TGTGCCAGCAGTGAGGACAGCGACGGAGGCTACACCTTC.

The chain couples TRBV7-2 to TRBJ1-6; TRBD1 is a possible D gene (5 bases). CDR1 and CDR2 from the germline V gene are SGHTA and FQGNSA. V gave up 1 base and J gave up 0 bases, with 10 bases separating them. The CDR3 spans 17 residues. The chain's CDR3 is CASSLGGQRSYNSPLHF. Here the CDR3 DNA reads TGTGCCAGCAGCTTAGGGGGCCAACGCTCCTATAATTCACCCCTCCACTTT.

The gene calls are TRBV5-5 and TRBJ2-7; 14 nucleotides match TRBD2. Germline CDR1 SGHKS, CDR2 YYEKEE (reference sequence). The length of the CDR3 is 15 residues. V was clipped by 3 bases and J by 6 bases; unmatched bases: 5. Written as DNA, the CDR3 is TGTGCCAGCAGCTACGGACTAGCGGGAGGTTTCGAGCAGTACGTC. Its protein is CASSYGLAGGFEQYV.

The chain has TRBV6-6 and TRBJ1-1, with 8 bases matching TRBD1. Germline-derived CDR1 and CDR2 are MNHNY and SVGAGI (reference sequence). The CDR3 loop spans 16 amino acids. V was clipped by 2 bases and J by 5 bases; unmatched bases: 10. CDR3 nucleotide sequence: TGTGCCAGCAGTTACGGCACGACAGGGGTCCGGACTGAAGCTTTCTTT. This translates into CASSYGTTGVRTEAFF.

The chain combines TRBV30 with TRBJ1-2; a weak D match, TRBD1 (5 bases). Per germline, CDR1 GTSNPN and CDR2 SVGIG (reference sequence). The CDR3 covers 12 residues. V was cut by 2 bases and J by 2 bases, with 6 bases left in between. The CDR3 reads CAWSRGNYGYTF. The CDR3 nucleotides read TGTGCCTGGAGTCGGGGGAACTATGGCTACACCTTC.

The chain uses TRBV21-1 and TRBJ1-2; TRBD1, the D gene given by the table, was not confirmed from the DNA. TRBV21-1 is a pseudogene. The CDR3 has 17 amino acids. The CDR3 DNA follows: TGTGCCAGCAATCTCGGTGGGACAGGTGCAATCTTCTATGGCTACACCTTC. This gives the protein CASNLGGTGAIFYGYTF.

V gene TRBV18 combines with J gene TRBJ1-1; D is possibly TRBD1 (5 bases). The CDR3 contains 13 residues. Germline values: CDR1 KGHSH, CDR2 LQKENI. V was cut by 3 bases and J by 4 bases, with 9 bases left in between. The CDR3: CASSPPGITEAFF. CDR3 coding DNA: TGTGCCAGCTCACCGCCAGGGATCACTGAAGCTTTCTTT.

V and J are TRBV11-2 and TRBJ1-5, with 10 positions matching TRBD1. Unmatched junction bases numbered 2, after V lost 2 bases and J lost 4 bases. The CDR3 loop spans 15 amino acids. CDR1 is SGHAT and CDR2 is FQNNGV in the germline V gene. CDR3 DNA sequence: TGTGCCAGCAGCTTAAGGACAGGGGGAAATCAGCCCCAGCATTTT. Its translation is CASSLRTGGNQPQHF.

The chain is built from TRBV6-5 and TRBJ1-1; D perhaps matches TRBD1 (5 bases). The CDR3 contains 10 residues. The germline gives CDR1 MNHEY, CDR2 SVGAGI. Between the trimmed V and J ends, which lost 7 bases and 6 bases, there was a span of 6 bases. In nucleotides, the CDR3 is TGTGCCAGCATGGGGCCTGAAGCTTTCTTT. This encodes CASMGPEAFF.